This T cell receptor beta chain was sequenced during a study of T cell repertoires in cytomegalovirus infection. Broader study findings: CMV-specific TCR beta clonotypes restricted by HLA-C were the ones dominating the ex vivo response.

This clonotype was detected a few times. As yet, its antigen is unknown. TCRdb reprocessed the reads via MiXCR and lists one record per CDR3 protein. The table has hundreds of thousands of distinct CDR3 sequences, roughly 15% seen once; the top ten hold around 11%. This CDR3 region has 14 residues. Between the trimmed V and J ends, which lost 3 bases and 3 bases, there was a span of 12 bases. The TCR sequence derives from a human donor in good health (CMV status not recorded). Some clones in this sample may be carry-over from other donors' samples. Sequenced sample: PBMCs. The chain recombines TRBV12-3 or TRBV12-4 with TRBJ2-7; TRBD2 might be the D (5 bases). CDR3 residues: CASSLEDQVYEQYF. The CDR3 DNA reads as TGTGCCAGCAGTTTGGAGGACCAGGTCTACGAGCAGTACTTC.